The clone carrying this TCR beta chain was detected once. The data were obtained in a study of control samples from healthy donors and cancer patients. Data came from immunoSEQ multiplex PCR; TCRdb stores just in-frame clones and leaves some out. The table lists under 450,000 clones, 75% to 95% of them singletons. This receptor was identified in a man aged 35 to 55 with head and neck cancer. Sequencing was done on a sample of PBMCs.

Here the CDR3 reads CATRQGFNTEAFF. For the CDR3, the DNA is TGTGCCACGAGACAGGGCTTTAACACTGAAGCTTTCTTT. The V gene is TRBV19, the J gene TRBJ1-1; 7 bases fit TRBD1. Germline V gives CDR1 LNHDA, CDR2 SQIVND (reference sequence). The V gene end was trimmed by 10 bases and the J gene end by 2 bases; junction bases not matched to a gene: 7. The length of the CDR3 is 13 residues.